The 25 T cell receptor beta chains below all came from one sample that was sequenced in a study of cytomegalovirus exposure and HLA in healthy donors. 13 Jbeta primers and 60 Vbeta primers were used for the PCR. The table came from immunoSEQ multiplex PCR; TCRdb's copy has only in-frame clones and leaves some out. The top ten clones hold around 4.3% of a sample with about 77,000 clones, around 84% of them seen once. The sample taken for sequencing was PBMCs. The source of these receptors is a man aged 40-55 years in good health and CMV-seronegative.

This clone appeared a few times. The chain has TRBV30 and TRBJ1-4, with D unresolved. Germline V gene lookup returns CDR1 GTSNPN and CDR2 SVGIG (reference sequence). Trimming pared 3 bases from V and 6 bases from J, leaving 17 bases between. This CDR3 has 15 amino acids. This CDR3 is CAWRHYMGRDEKLFF. CDR3 DNA sequence: TGTGCCTGGAGACACTACATGGGGAGAGATGAAAAACTGTTTTTT. The complete variable domain, with remaining parts taken from reference TRBV30 and TRBJ1-4, reads SQTIHQWPATLVQPVGSPLSLECTVEGTSNPNLYWYRQAAGRGLQLLFYSVGIGQISSEVPQNLSASRPQDRQFILSSKKLLLSDSGFYLCAWRHYMGRDEKLFFGSGTQLSVL.

The rearrangement uses TRBV15 and TRBJ2-2; 12 bases are shared with TRBD2. The germline CDR1 and CDR2 sequences are LNHNV and YYDKDF (reference sequence). The CDR3 extends over 19 amino acids. Losses at the gene ends were 1 base for V and 0 bases for J; bases not matched to a gene: 6. This chain's CDR3 is CATSRGMGLAGTNTGELFF. In DNA, the CDR3 is TGTGCCACCAGCAGAGGCATGGGACTAGCGGGTACGAACACCGGGGAGCTGTTTTTT.

For this clone: The junction departs from germline at one end; a sequencing error may be responsible. This chain connects TRBV2 to TRBJ2-3, with D possibly being TRBD2 (5 bases). The CDR3 length is 16 residues. Germline V gene lookup returns CDR1 SNHLY and CDR2 FYNNEI. CDR3 region: CASRRESSPGTDMQYF. The DNA for the CDR3 is TGTGCCAGCAGACGGGAATCCTCTCCAGGCACAGATATGCAGTATTTT.

The chain carries TRBV18 and TRBJ1-5; the D gene is possibly TRBD1 (6 bases). The CDR3 is 14 amino acids. CDR1 is KGHSH, CDR2 LQKENI, per germline. The V gene lost 6 bases and the J gene lost 3 bases, with 12 bases spanning the gap. This chain's CDR3 is CASSRTGSNQPQHF. CDR3 sequence (DNA): TGTGCCAGCTCCCGTACAGGGTCCAATCAGCCCCAGCATTTT. Full variable domain (outside the CDR3, taken from reference TRBV18 and TRBJ1-5): NAGVMQNPRHLVRRRGQEARLRCSPMKGHSHVYWYRQLPEEGLKFMVYLQKENIIDESGMPKERFSAEFPKEGPSILRIQQVVRGDSAAYFCASSRTGSNQPQHFGDGTRLSIL.

This clone was recorded once. The chain carries TRBV19 and TRBJ2-1, with D possibly TRBD1 on 6 matching bases. The V and J ends lost 2 bases and 6 bases respectively, with 8 bases between them. The CDR3 runs 13 residues. Per the germline V gene, CDR1 is LNHDA and CDR2 is SQIVND (reference sequence). The CDR3 region is CASSIIRGNEQFF. CDR3 DNA: TGTGCCAGTAGTATAATCAGGGGCAATGAGCAGTTCTTC.

V is TRBV5-1 and J is TRBJ2-7, with TRBD2 identical over 7 bases. Germline V gene lookup returns CDR1 SGHRS and CDR2 YFSETQ. V lost 0 bases and J lost 2; bases outside the gene matches: 5. This CDR3 has 15 residues. DNA for the CDR3: TGCGCCAGCAGCTTGGCGGGGGGAGGACCCTACGAGCAGTACTTC. As protein: CASSLAGGGPYEQYF. The entire variable domain, with the rest obtained from reference TRBV5-1 and TRBJ2-7, is as follows: KAGVTQTPRYLIKTRGQQVTLSCSPISGHRSVSWYQQTPGQGLQFLFEYFSETQRNKGNFPGRFSGRQFSNSRSEMNVSTLELGDSALYLCASSLAGGGPYEQYFGPGTRLTVT.

This chain links TRBV11-2 with TRBJ1-2; 9 bases are a match to TRBD1. The CDR3 loop spans 15 amino acids. Losses at the gene ends were 0 bases for V and 8 bases for J; bases not matched to a gene: 7. Germline V gives CDR1 SGHAT, CDR2 FQNNGV. CDR3: CASSLDARTGGGYTF. The CDR3 DNA sequence: TGTGCCAGCAGCTTAGATGCCCGCACAGGGGGCGGCTACACCTTC.

CDR3 in DNA: TGTGCCAGTAGACCAGAAAGGGGGGGTGTTGTGGATACGCAGTATTTT. Its protein product is CASRPERGGVVDTQYF. The V and J genes are TRBV19 and TRBJ2-3, with a weak D call TRBD2 (7 bases). Germline V CDR1 and CDR2: LNHDA, SQIVND (reference sequence). The CDR3 is 16 residues long. Trimming cost V 6 bases and J 6 bases, with 22 bases left between them.

The CDR3 sequence is CAWNPQGSSYNSPLHF. CDR3 nucleotide sequence: TGTGCCTGGAATCCACAGGGCAGCTCCTATAATTCACCCCTCCACTTT. The chain joins TRBV30 to TRBJ1-6, with D tentatively TRBD1 (6 bases). The CDR3 spans 16 residues. Germline-derived CDR1 and CDR2 are GTSNPN and SVGIG (reference sequence). V shed 4 bases and J shed 0 bases, with 13 bases lying between them.

This rearrangement joins TRBV7-9 to TRBJ2-3, with 7 positions matching TRBD2. V lost 1 base and J lost 11; bases outside the gene matches: 9. Germline CDR1 SEHNR, CDR2 FQNEAQ (reference sequence). The CDR3 extends over 14 amino acids. CDR3 nucleotide sequence: TGTGCCAGCAGCTTAGGAGCGGAGGGAGGGGTGCAGTATTTT. Its protein product is CASSLGAEGGVQYF.

The table lists this clone with a few counts. The chain has TRBV6-1 and TRBJ1-5, with no clear D. V gave up 2 bases and J gave up 13 bases, with 9 bases separating them. The CDR3 contains 11 residues. Germline-derived CDR1 and CDR2 are MNHNS and SASEGT. CDR3 DNA sequence: TGTGCCAGCAGTGAATCGGGGTCTCAGCATTTT. This codes for CASSESGSQHF.

This sequence joins TRBV6-5 and TRBJ1-2, with D unclear. V was pared by 6 bases and J by 4 bases, with 12 bases between. This CDR3 is 13 amino acids long. Germline CDR1 and CDR2: MNHEY and SVGAGI. As DNA, the CDR3 is TGTGCCAGCAGCCCGGCGGACTCCTATGGCTACACCTTC. This codes for CASSPADSYGYTF.

The chain recombines TRBV7-2 with TRBJ1-5; 7 positions match TRBD1. Germline V gene sequence: CDR1 SGHTA, CDR2 FQGNSA. V dropped 5 bases and J dropped 5; count of bases not matched to a gene: 6. The CDR3 covers 14 residues. CDR3 in amino acids: CASSPTGLDQPQHF. Here the CDR3 DNA reads TGTGCCAGCAGCCCGACAGGGTTGGATCAGCCCCAGCATTTT.

The rearrangement uses TRBV7-9 and TRBJ2-4; possibly TRBD2 for D (5 bases). Per germline, CDR1 SEHNR and CDR2 FQNEAQ (reference sequence). Trimming took off 5 bases at V and 0 bases at J, with 14 bases between the two ends. CDR3 length: 16 amino acids. The CDR3 spells CASSDAGDLAKNIQYF. The CDR3 bases are TGTGCCAGCAGCGACGCGGGTGATCTAGCCAAAAACATTCAGTACTTC. The whole variable domain, filled in from reference TRBV7-9 and TRBJ2-4, reads DTGVSQNPRHKITKRGQNVTFRCDPISEHNRLYWYRQTLGQGPEFLTYFQNEAQLEKSRLLSDRFSAERPKGSFSTLEIQRTEQGDSAMYLCASSDAGDLAKNIQYFGAGTRLSVL.

This clone was observed a single time. This sequence joins TRBV7-2 and TRBJ2-2; TRBD1 matches at 8 bases. Looked up from germline, CDR1 is SGHTA and CDR2 is FQGNSA. The CDR3 has 15 residues. V was pared by 6 bases and J by 2 bases, with 5 bases of the junction left unmatched. The CDR3 here is CASRRGTGNTGELFF. For the CDR3, the DNA is TGTGCCAGCAGACGAGGGACAGGCAACACCGGGGAGCTGTTTTTT.

The chain couples TRBV11-2 to TRBJ1-4, with TRBD1 as a possible D gene (5 bases). V lost 6 bases and J 3 bases, leaving 14 bases between the germline ends. The CDR3 sequence is 15 residues long. CDR1 SGHAT and CDR2 FQNNGV come from the germline V gene. The CDR3 here is CASRNPGTPNEKLFF. CDR3 DNA: TGTGCCAGCAGGAATCCCGGGACTCCTAATGAAAAACTGTTTTTT.

V usage is TRBV25-1 and J usage is TRBJ1-4, with D unresolved. The CDR3 loop spans 16 amino acids. Germline values: CDR1 MGHDK, CDR2 SYGVNS. Trimming took 4 bases from V and 3 from J, leaving 15 bases between them. The CDR3 DNA sequence: TGTGCCAGCAGTGGATTCTCCGGAGTATCTAATGAAAAACTGTTTTTT. Residues: CASSGFSGVSNEKLFF.

The chain recombines TRBV4-1 with TRBJ2-1, with 7 bases aligning to TRBD2. This CDR3 comprises 16 residues. Germline loops: CDR1 MGHRA, CDR2 YSYEKL. The trim removed 0 bases at V and 8 bases at J, leaving 10 bases unmatched. The CDR3 region has the DNA TGCGCCAGCAGCCAAGATATGGCTAGCGGTTGGGATGAGCAGTTCTTC. Translation: CASSQDMASGWDEQFF.

This clone was seen only once. This rearrangement joins TRBV4-2 to TRBJ2-3; TRBD2 matches 8 bases. This CDR3 is built from 17 residues. V shed 2 bases and J 0 bases; nucleotides not matched to a gene: 7. Looked up from germline, CDR1 is LGHNA and CDR2 is YNFKEQ. In nucleotides, the CDR3 is TGTGCCAGCAGCCAACCCTGGGCTAGCGGGAGCACAGATACGCAGTATTTT. This sequence encodes CASSQPWASGSTDTQYF.

The chain is built from TRBV6-6 and TRBJ2-5, with 7 bases matching TRBD1. CDR3 length: 15 residues. Germline lookup yields CDR1 MNHNY and CDR2 SVGAGI (reference sequence). Trimming at V came to 6 bases and at J to 2 bases, leaving 9 bases not matched to a gene. The CDR3 DNA sequence: TGTGCCAGCAGAGTTCCGGGACAGATACAAGAGACCCAGTACTTC. Translated, it gives CASRVPGQIQETQYF.

This chain uses TRBV7-9 with TRBJ1-3, with a possible D match to TRBD1 (6 bases). The CDR3 is 15 residues long. From germline, CDR1 is SEHNR and CDR2 FQNEAQ (reference sequence). Deletions cut 0 bases from V and 4 bases from J, with 10 bases between. This CDR3 is CASSLAGGSGNTIYF. In DNA, the CDR3 is TGTGCCAGCAGCTTAGCAGGGGGAAGCGGAAACACCATATATTTT.

As concerns this clone: Other DNA sequences of this sample code for an identical CDR3. The chain couples TRBV7-6 to TRBJ1-5; 7 bases map to TRBD1. The CDR3 runs 14 residues. The V gene's germline CDR1 is SGHVS and CDR2 FNYEAQ. The V gene end was trimmed by 9 bases and the J gene end by 6 bases; junction bases not matched to a gene: 11. CDR3 nucleotide sequence: TGTGCCAGTAGCCCAGGGGGACAATTTCAGCCCCAGCATTTT. It codes for CASSPGGQFQPQHF. Full variable domain (outside the CDR3, taken from reference TRBV7-6 and TRBJ1-5): GAGVSQSPRYKVTKRGQDVALRCDPISGHVSLYWYRQALGQGPEFLTYFNYEAQQDKSGLPNDRFSAERPEGSISTLTIQRTEQRDSAMYRCASSPGGQFQPQHFGDGTRLSIL.

The chain employs TRBV29-1 and TRBJ2-5; tentatively, D is TRBD1 (5 bases). The J call is doubtful: the DNA matches TRBJ2-7 better. The CDR3 spans 14 residues. Germline V gene lookup returns CDR1 SQVTM and CDR2 ANQGSEA. The CDR3 DNA is TGCAGCGTTGTCCCGGCAGGGCATGCCTACGAGCAGTACTTC. It codes for CSVVPAGHAYEQYF.

The rearrangement joins TRBV13 to TRBJ2-7; D is possibly TRBD1 (6 bases). CDR1 PRHDT and CDR2 FYEKMQ come from the germline V gene (reference sequence). V dropped 2 bases and J dropped 6 bases, with 14 bases sitting between them. This CDR3 region has 14 residues. CDR3 DNA sequence: TGTGCCAGCAGCTTAAACAGGGCTTCTCTCGAGCAGTACTTC. This translates into CASSLNRASLEQYF. The whole variable domain, remainder taken from reference TRBV13 and TRBJ2-7, is AAGVIQSPRHLIKEKRETATLKCYPIPRHDTVYWYQQGPGQDPQFLISFYEKMQSDKGSIPDRFSAQQFSDYHSELNMSSLELGDSALYFCASSLNRASLEQYFGPGTRLTVT.

V gene TRBV9 combines with J gene TRBJ2-7; 9 bases match TRBD2. The CDR3 covers 16 residues. Trimming at V came to 0 bases and at J to 4 bases, leaving 8 bases not matched to a gene. Per the germline V gene, CDR1 is SGDLS and CDR2 is YYNGEE. In DNA form, the CDR3 reads TGTGCCAGCAGCGTAGGTGGTAGCGGGAGCGTTTACGAGCAGTACTTC. Translating it yields CASSVGGSGSVYEQYF.